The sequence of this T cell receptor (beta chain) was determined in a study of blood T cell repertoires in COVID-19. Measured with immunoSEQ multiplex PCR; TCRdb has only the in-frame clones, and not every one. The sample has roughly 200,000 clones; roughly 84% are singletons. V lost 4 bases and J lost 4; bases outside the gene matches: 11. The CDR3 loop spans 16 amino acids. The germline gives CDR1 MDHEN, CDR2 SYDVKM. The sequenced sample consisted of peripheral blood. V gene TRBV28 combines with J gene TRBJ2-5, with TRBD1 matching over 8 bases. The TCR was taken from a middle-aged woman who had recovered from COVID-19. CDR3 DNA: TGTGCCAGCAGTTCGCCGACAGGGGTCCTTAGAGAGACCCAGTACTTC. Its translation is CASSSPTGVLRETQYF.